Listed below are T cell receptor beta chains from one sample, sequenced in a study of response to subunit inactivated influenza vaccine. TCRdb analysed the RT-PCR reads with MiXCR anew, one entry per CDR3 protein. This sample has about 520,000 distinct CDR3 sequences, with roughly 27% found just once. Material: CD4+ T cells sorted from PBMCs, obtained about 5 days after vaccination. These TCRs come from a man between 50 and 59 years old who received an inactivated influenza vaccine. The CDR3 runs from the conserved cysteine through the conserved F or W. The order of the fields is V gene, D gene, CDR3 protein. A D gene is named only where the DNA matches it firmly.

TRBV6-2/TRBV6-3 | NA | CASSYGFSRSDTQYF
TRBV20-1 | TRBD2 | CSARDWASGRLNEQFF
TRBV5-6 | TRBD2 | CASSLAGGVFETQYF
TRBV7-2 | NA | CASRGSGNNSPLHF
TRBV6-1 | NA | CASSEIQGNSPLHF
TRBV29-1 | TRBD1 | CSAGTGRYEQYF
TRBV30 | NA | CASGVTGEKLFF
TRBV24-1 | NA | CATSDFGGHETQYF
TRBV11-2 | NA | CASSLIWGNTEAFF
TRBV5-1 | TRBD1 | CASSWGQGLGITSTDTQYF
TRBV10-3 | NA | CAITQGSGANVLTF
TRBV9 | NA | CASSEHATSTDTQYF
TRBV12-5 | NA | CASAVTGPSDTQYF
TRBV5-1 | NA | CASSLESGRPYQETQYF
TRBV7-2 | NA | CASSSTLFFYGYTF